The present TCR beta chain was sequenced within a study of shared clonotypes between healthy human individuals. Whole-study results and caveats: Sampling used blood alone; tissue repertoires probably differ. Sequencing depth was expected to affect clonotype sharing among donors.

This clone was seen at least ten times. Its antigen is unidentified. In the original workflow: Without quality scores, immunoSEQ junctional reads could not be filtered like full-length reads. Profiled with immunoSEQ multiplex PCR; TCRdb holds only in-frame clones, not every one. The DNA was the basis for D and trimming; V, J and clone size are from that table. The sample holds some 1 million clones, around 74% seen once. Specimen: memory CD4+ T cells sorted from blood. The subset: CD45RA-negative fraction. The TCR was taken from a man between 18 and 35 years old in good health.

CDR3 sequence reads: CASRGGGSSYEQYF. For the CDR3, the DNA is TGTGCCAGCAGGGGGGGTGGCAGCTCCTACGAGCAGTACTTC. This chain joins TRBV27 and TRBJ2-7; possible D gene TRBD2, 6 bases. Looked up from germline, CDR1 is MNHEY and CDR2 is SMNVEV (reference sequence). CDR3 size: 14 residues. With 6 bases removed from V and 0 bases from J, the gap between germline ends came to 12 bases.